A single T cell receptor beta chain is shown here with its context. What it recognizes is unknown. This specimen comes from a study of lymphopenia after photon versus proton radiotherapy. Study observations and caveats: Relative stability marked proton patients; photon patients lost diversity and naive cells.

Sequencing used immunoSEQ multiplex PCR; TCRdb keeps in-frame clones, though not all of them. Among 40,000 to 45,000 clones listed, 86% were seen once. Between the trimmed V and J ends, which lost 6 bases and 7 bases, there was a span of 19 bases. Germline V CDR1 and CDR2: SEHNR, FQNEAQ (reference sequence). The CDR3 has 15 residues. The genes are TRBV7-9 and TRBJ2-1; the D call may be TRBD1 or TRBD2 (5 bases each). The sequencing used peripheral blood, collected from a patient treated with proton-based radiotherapy. The sequence came from a woman in her 70s with pancreatic cancer. Some clones in this sample may be carry-over from other donors' samples. This chain's CDR3 is CASRPSGTTENEQFF. In nucleotides, the CDR3 is TGTGCCAGCAGACCCTCCGGGACCACAGAAAATGAGCAGTTCTTC.